The 20 T cell receptor beta chains reported below all come from one sample, sequenced in a study of T cell changes during pregnancy in multiple sclerosis. Here immunoSEQ multiplex PCR was the method, and the copy in TCRdb shows in-frame clones only, minus some. The sample consists of some 40,000 clones, 85% to 90% of them appearing once. The sample was CD4+ T cells from peripheral blood mononuclear cells, taken before pregnancy. These TCRs come from a female donor with multiple sclerosis, enrolled in a pregnancy study.

V is TRBV29-1 and J is TRBJ2-1; 7 bases fit TRBD1. The CDR3 has 15 amino acids. The germline CDR1 and CDR2 sequences are SQVTM and ANQGSEA. V gave up 0 bases and J gave up 2 bases; unmatched junction bases: 4. This CDR3 is CSVEDQGQTYNEQFF. The CDR3 nucleotides are TGCAGCGTTGAAGATCAGGGACAGACCTACAATGAGCAGTTCTTC.

This clone was observed a handful of times. This sequence joins TRBV15 and TRBJ1-5; D remains unclear. Trimming cost V 3 bases and J 5 bases, with 11 bases left between them. Germline V CDR1 and CDR2: LNHNV, YYDKDF (reference sequence). The CDR3 consists of 14 residues. This CDR3 reads CATSSPRPDQPQHF. CDR3 sequence (DNA): TGTGCCACCAGCAGCCCCAGGCCGGATCAGCCCCAGCATTTT.

J is TRBJ1-1 and V is TRBV9, with D possibly being TRBD1 (5 bases). CDR1 and CDR2 from the germline V gene are SGDLS and YYNGEE. This CDR3 is built from 14 residues. V dropped 0 bases and J dropped 3 bases, with 9 bases sitting between them. The CDR3 DNA follows: TGTGCCAGCAGCGTAGAGGCGGGGGACACTGAAGCTTTCTTT. Protein: CASSVEAGDTEAFF.

The chain carries TRBV5-6 and TRBJ1-6, with D possibly matching TRBD1 (6 bases). Germline lookup yields CDR1 SGHDT and CDR2 YYEEEE. The CDR3 has 16 residues. V shed 0 bases and J shed 6 bases, with 13 bases lying between them. CDR3 DNA sequence: TGTGCCAGCAGCTTGGTCGGTACAGGGCTTAATTCACCCCTCCACTTT. Translating it yields CASSLVGTGLNSPLHF.

This sequence joins TRBV7-3 and TRBJ2-2, with D tentatively TRBD1 (5 bases). Germline CDR1 reads SGHTA; CDR2 reads FQGTGA. The CDR3 has 14 amino acids. V lost 0 bases and J 5 bases, leaving 7 bases between the germline ends. CDR3 nucleotide sequence: TGTGCCAGCAGCTTAACGGGGCGGACCGGGGAGCTGTTTTTT. This sequence encodes CASSLTGRTGELFF. Together with reference TRBV7-3 and TRBJ2-2, the CDR3 gives the full variable domain: GAGVSQTPSNKVTEKGKYVELRCDPISGHTALYWYRQSLGQGPEFLIYFQGTGAADDSGLPNDRFFAVRPEGSVSTLKIQRTERGDSAVYLCASSLTGRTGELFFGEGSRLTVL.

The chain links TRBV16 to TRBJ1-6, with a possible D match to TRBD1 (5 bases). Trimming left V 3 bases short and J 7 bases short, with 16 bases between. Germline V gene lookup returns CDR1 KGHSY and CDR2 FQNENV. CDR3 length: 16 amino acids. The CDR3 protein is CASSQIQGGSNSPLHF. The CDR3 DNA is TGTGCCAGCAGCCAGATCCAGGGTGGGTCGAATTCACCCCTCCACTTT.

V usage is TRBV27 and J usage is TRBJ1-5; D remains ambiguous. Germline V gives CDR1 MNHEY, CDR2 SMNVEV (reference sequence). V was clipped by 3 bases and J by 5 bases, with 11 bases between them. CDR3 length equals 14 residues. CDR3 amino acids: CASSLTPWDQPQHF. DNA of the CDR3: TGTGCCAGCAGTTTGACACCCTGGGATCAGCCCCAGCATTTT.

The chain combines TRBV21-1 with TRBJ2-1; the table's D call of TRBD2 was not tested on the DNA. TRBV21-1 corresponds to a pseudogene. The CDR3 is 18 amino acids. In nucleotides, the CDR3 is TGTGCCAGCAGCAAAGTCTTGCAGCGGGGCCCTTCCTACAATGAGCAGTTCTTC. Protein sequence: CASSKVLQRGPSYNEQFF.

The chain couples TRBV5-1 to TRBJ2-7; a weak D match, TRBD2 (5 bases). Germline assignment: CDR1 SGHRS and CDR2 YFSETQ. The CDR3 length is 12 residues. V was shortened by 0 bases and J by 7 bases, with 8 bases between the two germline ends. The CDR3 sequence: CASSLGRGEQYF. The CDR3 coding sequence is TGCGCCAGCAGCTTGGGTCGGGGTGAGCAGTACTTC.

The J gene is TRBJ2-1, the V gene TRBV11-2; D uncertain. The V gene lost 4 bases and the J gene lost 6 bases, with 13 bases spanning the gap. Germline V gene sequence: CDR1 SGHAT, CDR2 FQNNGV. The CDR3 is 14 residues long. The CDR3 DNA reads TGTGCCAGCAGCTCCACTATTCCTTTCAATGAGCAGTTCTTC. Its translation is CASSSTIPFNEQFF.

J is TRBJ2-1 and V is TRBV2, with 9 positions matching TRBD2. V lost 3 bases to trimming and J lost 4 bases; unmatched junction nucleotides: 4. Per the germline V gene, CDR1 is SNHLY and CDR2 is FYNNEI. There are 15 residues in the CDR3. CDR3 DNA: TGTGCCAGCAGTGACTCTAGCGGGGCGTACAATGAGCAGTTCTTC. Translation: CASSDSSGAYNEQFF.

J is TRBJ1-5 and V is TRBV7-2; the D gene is possibly TRBD1 (5 bases). There are 15 residues in the CDR3. CDR1 SGHTA and CDR2 FQGNSA come from the germline V gene. V was clipped by 5 bases and J by 0 bases, with 11 bases between them. The DNA for the CDR3 is TGTGCCAGCAGCCCCGGGGGGTCTAGCAATCAGCCCCAGCATTTT. Its translation: CASSPGGSSNQPQHF.

A few counts support this clone. J is TRBJ1-1 and V is TRBV29-1; unclear D gene. Looked up from germline, CDR1 is SQVTM and CDR2 is ANQGSEA. V was trimmed by 7 bases and J by 0 bases, leaving 12 bases between them. This CDR3 is built from 13 residues. The chain's CDR3 is CSAQNGLNTEAFF. The CDR3 DNA reads as TGCAGCGCTCAGAACGGGTTGAACACTGAAGCTTTCTTT.

The chain links TRBV2 to TRBJ1-2, with 8 bases matching TRBD1. The CDR3 extends over 15 amino acids. Germline lookup yields CDR1 SNHLY and CDR2 FYNNEI. Trimming at V came to 5 bases and at J to 2 bases, leaving 7 bases not matched to a gene. CDR3 sequence (DNA): TGTGCCAGCAGTCCCCAGGGGGCGCTGAACTATGGCTACACCTTC. This encodes CASSPQGALNYGYTF.

This chain connects TRBV15 to TRBJ2-1, with 7 nucleotides matching TRBD2. Germline V gene lookup returns CDR1 LNHNV and CDR2 YYDKDF (reference sequence). V was pared by 0 bases and J by 10 bases, with 6 bases of the junction left unmatched. CDR3 length equals 14 residues. The CDR3 spells CATSRDPGEGEQFF. The CDR3 DNA follows: TGTGCCACCAGCAGAGACCCCGGGGAGGGGGAGCAGTTCTTC.

The V call is TRBV14, the J call TRBJ1-2, with 8 bases fitting TRBD1. The CDR3 spans 16 residues. CDR1 and CDR2 (germline): SGHDN, FVKESK. Trimming cost V 4 bases and J 4 bases; bases outside gene matches: 11. The CDR3 is CASSRSSDRDVYGYTF. The CDR3 DNA sequence: TGTGCCAGCAGCCGATCTTCGGACAGGGATGTCTATGGCTACACCTTC.

This clone was detected only a few times. The V call is TRBV6-1, the J call TRBJ1-1, with a weak D call TRBD1 (5 bases). The length of the CDR3 is 12 residues. The germline V and J ends were trimmed by 0 bases and 7 bases, with 6 bases remaining between them. The germline V gene has CDR1 MNHNS and CDR2 SASEGT. The CDR3 DNA follows: TGTGCCAGCAGTGAAGCAGGGGATGAAGCTTTCTTT. Translated: CASSEAGDEAFF.

The rearrangement links TRBV2 to TRBJ1-4; TRBD1 is a possible D gene (5 bases). Per germline, CDR1 SNHLY and CDR2 FYNNEI. The CDR3 is made up of 13 amino acids. The V end lost 7 bases, the J end lost 6 bases, and 12 bases lay between the germline ends. This chain's CDR3 is CASTGRTYEKLFF. In DNA, the CDR3 is TGTGCCAGCACAGGGCGCACGTATGAAAAACTGTTTTTT.

This rearrangement joins TRBV27 to TRBJ1-2, with 8 bases that match TRBD1. From germline, CDR1 is MNHEY and CDR2 SMNVEV (reference sequence). V dropped 5 bases and J dropped 5; count of bases not matched to a gene: 13. The CDR3 is made up of 16 amino acids. This chain's CDR3 is CASSPTTGTGGYGYTF. As DNA, the CDR3 is TGTGCCAGCAGTCCGACGACAGGAACAGGGGGATATGGCTACACCTTC.

This clone was counted a single time. The J gene is TRBJ1-6, the V gene TRBV5-6; TRBD1 is a possible D gene (5 bases). Trimming shortened V by 4 bases and J by 8 bases, and 19 bases separated the two germline ends. CDR1 is SGHDT, CDR2 YYEEEE, per germline. There are 16 residues in the CDR3. The CDR3 DNA reads TGTGCCAGCAGCCTGGCAGGGTATGGCATCGATTCACCCCTCCACTTT. Amino acid sequence: CASSLAGYGIDSPLHF.